The 17 T cell receptor beta chains reported below all come from one sample, sequenced in a study of blood T cell repertoires in COVID-19. Sequencing used immunoSEQ multiplex PCR; TCRdb keeps in-frame clones, though not all of them. The sample holds 270,000 or so clones; about 89% are singletons and the top ten take approximately 4.6%. The source material was peripheral blood. The receptors here all came from a man between 35 and 55 years old with acute or convalescent COVID-19.

This clone came up a few times. V is TRBV2 and J is TRBJ2-7; the match to TRBD1 covers 10 bases. The CDR3 length is 15 residues. Germline values: CDR1 SNHLY, CDR2 FYNNEI. Trimming at V came to 5 bases and at J to 0 bases, leaving 4 bases not matched to a gene. CDR3 coding DNA: TGTGCCAGCAGTAGGACAGGGGGTATCTCCTACGAGCAGTACTTC. Protein product: CASSRTGGISYEQYF.

The chain has TRBV7-8 and TRBJ2-1; a possible D gene is TRBD1 (6 bases). V lost 4 bases to trimming and J lost 3 bases, with 13 bases between them. The CDR3 is made up of 15 amino acids. Germline V gene sequence: CDR1 SGHVS, CDR2 FQNEAQ. CDR3 nucleotide sequence: TGTGCCAGCAGCTCACATCGGGACATCTACAATGAGCAGTTCTTC. Amino acids: CASSSHRDIYNEQFF.

The chain has TRBV6-5 and TRBJ2-7; 7 bases line up with TRBD2. The germline V gene has CDR1 MNHEY and CDR2 SVGAGI. The CDR3 is 12 amino acids. The junction had 2 bases not matched to a gene; V was cut back by 3 bases and J by 6 bases. The CDR3 region is CASSYSGGEQYF. In nucleotides, the CDR3 is TGTGCCAGCAGTTATTCGGGGGGCGAGCAGTACTTC.

J is TRBJ1-5 and V is TRBV20-1; D not certain. From germline, CDR1 is DFQATT and CDR2 SNEGSKA (reference sequence). This CDR3 comprises 13 residues. V was cut by 3 bases and J by 3 bases, with 9 bases left in between. CDR3 region: CSASADNNQPQHF. The CDR3, as DNA: TGCAGTGCTAGTGCCGACAACAATCAGCCCCAGCATTTT.

The chain combines TRBV7-2 with TRBJ2-1; TRBD2 aligns across 9 bases. Per germline, CDR1 SGHTA and CDR2 FQGNSA. This CDR3 contains 15 residues. V lost 4 bases and J lost 5; bases outside the gene matches: 6. The CDR3 region is CASSSGLATDNEQFF. The CDR3, as DNA: TGTGCCAGCAGCTCGGGACTAGCAACCGACAATGAGCAGTTCTTC.

The chain employs TRBV12-5 and TRBJ2-1; D uncertain. This CDR3 has 14 amino acids. The V and J ends lost 1 base and 8 bases respectively, with 12 bases between them. The V gene's germline CDR1 is LGHNT and CDR2 FRNRAP. The DNA of the CDR3 is TGTGCTAGTGGTTTGGGTTCTGACTGGGATGAGCAGTTCTTC. Encoded protein: CASGLGSDWDEQFF.

The rearrangement uses TRBV5-4 and TRBJ1-2; D call uncertain. With 4 bases removed from V and 4 bases from J, the gap between germline ends came to 11 bases. The CDR3 is 13 residues long. Germline CDR1 SGHNT, CDR2 YYREEE (reference sequence). The CDR3 sequence is CASSLKGGYGYTF. The CDR3 nucleotides read TGTGCCAGCAGCCTTAAGGGAGGCTATGGCTACACCTTC.

V gene TRBV6-5 combines with J gene TRBJ1-2, with D tentatively TRBD1 (5 bases). The germline V and J ends were trimmed by 5 bases and 4 bases, with 17 bases remaining between them. The germline CDR1 and CDR2 sequences are MNHEY and SVGAGI. This CDR3 is 15 amino acids long. The DNA for the CDR3 is TGTGCCAGCAGTACTGGGGAGGGGAGGGTCTATGGCTACACCTTC. Translated: CASSTGEGRVYGYTF.

This sequence joins TRBV18 and TRBJ2-3; D is unresolved. With 6 bases removed from V and 0 bases from J, the gap between germline ends came to 13 bases. The CDR3 has 15 residues. Germline assignment: CDR1 KGHSH and CDR2 LQKENI. The CDR3 DNA reads TGTGCCAGCTCCCCCAATCTACTGAGCACAGATACGCAGTATTTT. Its protein product is CASSPNLLSTDTQYF.

V and J are TRBV7-3 and TRBJ1-1; TRBD1 matches 7 bases. Unmatched junction bases numbered 3, after V lost 1 base and J lost 4 bases. Germline CDR1 is SGHTA and CDR2 is FQGTGA. This CDR3 contains 14 residues. Here the CDR3 reads CASSLNPGGTEAFF. DNA of the CDR3: TGTGCCAGCAGCTTAAACCCAGGGGGCACTGAAGCTTTCTTT.

The table lists this clone with a few counts. The genes are TRBV19 and TRBJ1-4, with 7 bases aligning to TRBD1. The CDR3 length is 15 residues. Trimming at V came to 5 bases and at J to 7 bases, leaving 10 bases not matched to a gene. Per the germline V gene, CDR1 is LNHDA and CDR2 is SQIVND (reference sequence). The CDR3 sequence is CASSQGTVGGEKLFF. The CDR3 DNA follows: TGTGCCAGTAGTCAGGGGACAGTCGGGGGTGAAAAACTGTTTTTT.

The CDR3 loop is CSVDRGRGEQFF. The CDR3 DNA follows: TGCAGCGTTGATCGGGGGAGGGGTGAGCAGTTCTTC. V and J are TRBV29-1 and TRBJ2-1; 7 bases agree with TRBD2. The V and J ends lost 3 bases and 9 bases, in that order; junction bases with no gene match: 5. CDR3 length: 12 residues. Germline CDR1 reads SQVTM; CDR2 reads ANQGSEA.

The V gene is TRBV27, the J gene TRBJ1-1; no clear D. Trimming cost V 5 bases and J 2 bases, with 12 bases left between them. The germline gives CDR1 MNHEY, CDR2 SMNVEV (reference sequence). The CDR3 has 14 amino acids. The CDR3 DNA is TGTGCCAGCAGTCCTTCGAGGGTTAACACTGAAGCTTTCTTT. It translates to CASSPSRVNTEAFF.

V usage is TRBV9 and J usage is TRBJ2-2; TRBD1 aligns across 9 bases. The ends lost 5 bases at V and 5 bases at J; junction bases unmatched: 13. Germline values: CDR1 SGDLS, CDR2 YYNGEE. The CDR3 sequence is 17 residues long. For the CDR3, the DNA is TGTGCCAGCAGTTGGCTGGAAACAGGGGGCGAAACCGGGGAGCTGTTTTTT. Translating it yields CASSWLETGGETGELFF.

V usage is TRBV19 and J usage is TRBJ1-4; tentatively, D is TRBD1 (6 bases). CDR1 and CDR2 from the germline V gene are LNHDA and SQIVND (reference sequence). V was trimmed by 1 base and J by 7 bases, leaving 10 bases between them. The CDR3 spans 14 residues. The CDR3 sequence: CASSIGGQPEKLFF. The CDR3 DNA reads as TGTGCCAGTAGTATAGGGGGGCAACCTGAAAAACTGTTTTTT.

The rearrangement joins TRBV5-8 to TRBJ2-3; 14 nucleotides align to TRBD2. J lost 3 bases, V lost 3 bases, and 6 bases had no gene match. From germline, CDR1 is SGHTS and CDR2 YDEGEE. The CDR3 runs to 17 residues. CDR3 residues: CASSSPRLAGGTDTQYF. DNA for the CDR3: TGTGCCAGCAGCTCCCCACGACTAGCGGGGGGGACAGATACGCAGTATTTT.

This clone appeared a few times. The chain has TRBV11-2 and TRBJ2-7, with TRBD1 as a possible D gene (5 bases). This CDR3 has 16 amino acids. Trimming shortened V by 5 bases and J by 2 bases, and 19 bases separated the two germline ends. Germline V gene sequence: CDR1 SGHAT, CDR2 FQNNGV. CDR3 nucleotide sequence: TGTGCCAGCAGCCTCTCTGGACAACCGCTGGCCTACGAGCAGTACTTC. Protein sequence: CASSLSGQPLAYEQYF.